The 8 T cell receptor beta chains below come from one sample, sequenced in a study of OX40 agonist ivuxolimab in advanced cancers. Using immunoSEQ multiplex PCR, the repertoire was profiled, and TCRdb retains in-frame clones only, with some absent. The sample lists about 42,000 clones; 75% to 90% were seen once. The material was CD4+ or CD8+ T cells sorted from blood, obtained in a trial of the OX40 agonist ivuxolimab. Receptors originate from an adult with an advanced solid tumor such as melanoma, head and neck, liver or kidney cancer.

Only a few counts were recorded for this clone. V gene TRBV5-1 combines with J gene TRBJ1-5, with D perhaps TRBD1 (5 bases). The CDR3 extends over 16 amino acids. V lost 7 bases and J 2 bases, leaving 19 bases between the germline ends. The germline gives CDR1 SGHRS, CDR2 YFSETQ. CDR3 amino acids: CASRGCLGDGNQPQHF. In nucleotides, the CDR3 is TGCGCCAGCCGGGGCTGTCTGGGGGACGGCAATCAGCCCCAGCATTTT.

The rearrangement uses TRBV4-3 and TRBJ2-7, with D uncertain. Germline V gives CDR1 LGHNA, CDR2 YSLEER. The CDR3 loop spans 15 amino acids. V lost 0 bases to trimming and J lost 2 bases, with 11 bases between them. Written as DNA, the CDR3 is TGCGCCAGCAGCCAAGATCTAACAGAAACCTACGAGCAGTACTTC. The encoded protein is CASSQDLTETYEQYF.

The V and J genes are TRBV4-1 and TRBJ2-7, with D possibly TRBD1 on 6 matching bases. Germline CDR1 and CDR2: MGHRA and YSYEKL. Trimming stripped 0 bases from V and 5 bases from J, with 14 bases between. The length of the CDR3 is 15 residues. DNA for the CDR3: TGCGCCAGCAGCCAAGAAAGCAGGGGTGGGGACGAGCAGTACTTC. This encodes CASSQESRGGDEQYF.

V usage is TRBV6-5 and J usage is TRBJ2-7, with 7 bases fitting TRBD2. The CDR3 extends over 14 amino acids. The V gene end was trimmed by 5 bases and the J gene end by 3 bases; junction bases not matched to a gene: 7. Germline loops: CDR1 MNHEY, CDR2 SVGAGI. Here the CDR3 reads CASSVSGIFYEQYF. Written as DNA, the CDR3 is TGTGCCAGCAGTGTGAGCGGGATCTTCTACGAGCAGTACTTC.

The table lists this clone with a count of one. J is TRBJ2-7 and V is TRBV13, with TRBD2 matching over 16 bases. Germline V gene data show CDR1 as PRHDT and CDR2 as FYEKMQ (reference sequence). The length of the CDR3 is 15 residues. The junction had 1 base not matched to a gene; V was cut back by 3 bases and J by 5 bases. The CDR3 DNA reads TGTGCCAGCAGCTTGGGGACTAGCGGGAGGGACGAGCAGTACTTC. This translates into CASSLGTSGRDEQYF. Complete variable domain (other parts from reference TRBV13 and TRBJ2-7): AAGVIQSPRHLIKEKRETATLKCYPIPRHDTVYWYQQGPGQDPQFLISFYEKMQSDKGSIPDRFSAQQFSDYHSELNMSSLELGDSALYFCASSLGTSGRDEQYFGPGTRLTVT.

This clone appeared once. The chain joins TRBV4-3 to TRBJ2-1; D possibly uses TRBD1 or TRBD2 (6 bases each). The CDR3 runs 16 residues. V lost 4 bases and J lost 8, with 21 bases in between. The germline CDR1 and CDR2 sequences are LGHNA and YSLEER. In DNA, the CDR3 is TGCGCCAGCAGCCGCCGGTTCTCTCGAGGGGGGCATGAGCAGTTCTTC. It yields the protein CASSRRFSRGGHEQFF.

This chain uses TRBV5-5 with TRBJ1-5; possibly TRBD1 for D (5 bases). V lost 0 bases, J lost 4 bases, and 14 bases lay in between. Germline CDR1 is SGHKS and CDR2 is YYEKEE (reference sequence). This CDR3 contains 16 residues. The CDR3 DNA reads as TGTGCCAGCAGCTTGGTTGGCCAGGGCGGGAATCAGCCCCAGCATTTT. This sequence encodes CASSLVGQGGNQPQHF.

In DNA, the CDR3 is TGTGCCAGCAGCGCTCCTCCCCAGGGGACTCAGCCCCAGCATTTT. Its translation: CASSAPPQGTQPQHF. J is TRBJ1-5 and V is TRBV2; D may be TRBD1 (6 bases). CDR1 is SNHLY and CDR2 is FYNNEI in the germline V gene. Trimming stripped 6 bases from V and 6 bases from J, with 18 bases between. The CDR3 spans 15 residues.